Sequencing of this T cell receptor (beta chain) was carried out in a study of T-cell reconstitution after alpha-beta-depleted transplantation in children. The TCRbeta library was prepared with unique molecular identifiers. TCRdb itself ran the PCR reads through MiXCR, one entry per CDR3 protein. The table includes about 400,000 distinct CDR3 sequences, over 20% detected once. Trimming left V 1 base short and J 5 bases short, with 11 bases between. Looked up from germline, CDR1 is SGHTA and CDR2 is FQGTGA. The CDR3 extends over 14 amino acids. This clonotype has a handful of counts. V gene TRBV7-3 combines with J gene TRBJ2-5; no reliable D call. Sequenced here: PBMCs from the stem cell graft donor, sampled from the stem cell graft. The source is a human donor who donated a stem cell graft to a child with acute myeloid leukemia. CDR3 DNA: TGTGCCAGCAGCTTAAGGTGGGGTGACGAGACCCAGTACTTC. Its protein is CASSLRWGDETQYF.